The TCR beta chain under discussion was sequenced for a study of T-cell memory formation after mild COVID-19. TCRdb analysed the 5' RACE reads with MiXCR anew, one entry per CDR3 protein. The table includes over 70,000 distinct CDR3 sequences, roughly an eighth detected once. Study conclusions and caveats: The study found balanced CD4/CD8 in clones contracting day 15 to 85 and a CD4+ lean in later expanders. Chiefly within CM and EM were the contracting CD4+ clones; CD8+ ones were within EMRA.

This clonotype was counted a few times. Its specificity is unknown. V was shortened by 0 bases and J by 2 bases, with 9 bases between the two germline ends. Germline V CDR1 and CDR2: SGHRS, YFSETQ. The CDR3 has 14 amino acids. The chain carries TRBV5-1 and TRBJ2-7; D is unresolved. Source material: PBMCs or a T cell subset sorted from them (not recorded which). The receptor's source is an adult woman who had mild COVID-19 (a few samples of this study predate the infection). Cell type and time point are not known. This CDR3 is CASSLVGSTYEQYF. Written as DNA, the CDR3 is TGCGCCAGCAGCTTGGTGGGGTCGACCTACGAGCAGTACTTC.